The 6 T cell receptor beta chains in this list originate from one sample, sequenced in a study of vaccination and CD4 T cells after COVID-19. Cultured CD4+ T cell DNA underwent sequencing with the Oncomine TCR Beta short-read assay. Each CDR3 protein is one row after TCRdb ran MiXCR on the PCR reads. The sample consists of roughly 18,000 distinct CDR3 sequences, less than 70% of them appearing once. Antigen specificity for these receptors is unknown. The treatment denotes: approximately nine-day PBMC culture with coronavirus spike peptide pools or control peptides (ViraFEST assay). Sequencing input: CD4+ T cells from blood, cultured in vitro. The receptors stem from a human donor who had recovered from COVID-19.

For the CDR3, the DNA is TGTGCCAGCAGCGATGGACGGGATAATTCACCCCTCCACTTT. Amino acid sequence: CASSDGRDNSPLHF. The chain has TRBV6-4 and TRBJ1-6; D is unclear. This CDR3 comprises 14 residues. Germline V gene sequence: CDR1 MRHNA, CDR2 SNTAGT. The V end lost 6 bases, the J end lost 5 bases, and 11 bases lay between the germline ends.

CDR3 protein: CSVNTLSLLDEQFF. CDR3 sequence (DNA): TGCAGCGTTAATACTCTATCTCTTTTAGATGAGCAGTTCTTC. The chain joins TRBV29-1 to TRBJ2-1; D remains ambiguous. Trimming pared 5 bases from V and 8 bases from J, leaving 19 bases between. Germline values: CDR1 SQVTM, CDR2 ANQGSEA. CDR3 length: 14 residues.

The chain has TRBV27 and TRBJ2-7, with TRBD1 matching 8 bases. CDR1 and CDR2 from the germline V gene are MNHEY and SMNVEV (reference sequence). The junction had 12 bases not matched to a gene; V was cut back by 8 bases and J by 6 bases. The CDR3 runs to 14 residues. CDR3 protein: CASGIRQGRSEQYF. The CDR3 region has the DNA TGTGCCAGCGGGATTAGACAGGGGCGCTCCGAGCAGTACTTC.

A few counts support this clonotype. As DNA, the CDR3 is TGTGCCAGCAGTGTCGGAGACCATGGCTACACCTTC. Residues: CASSVGDHGYTF. The V gene is TRBV6-1, the J gene TRBJ1-2; D unclear. Trimming pared 4 bases from V and 6 bases from J, leaving 9 bases between. The CDR3 consists of 12 residues. Germline V gene sequence: CDR1 MNHNS, CDR2 SASEGT.

This chain joins TRBV5-1 and TRBJ2-5, with 7 bases matching TRBD2. The germline V gene has CDR1 SGHRS and CDR2 YFSETQ. This CDR3 region has 17 residues. Losses at the gene ends were 4 bases for V and 1 base for J; bases not matched to a gene: 13. The CDR3, as DNA: TGCGCCAGCAGCCGTAACCCCGGGACTACCATCCAAGAGACCCAGTACTTC. Residues: CASSRNPGTTIQETQYF.

The chain recombines TRBV2 with TRBJ1-5; 9 nucleotides match TRBD1. The V gene's germline CDR1 is SNHLY and CDR2 FYNNEI. The CDR3 spans 15 residues. After removal of 7 bases from V and 4 bases from J, the junction contained 8 bases not matched to a gene. The DNA of the CDR3 is TGTGCCAGCAATAGGGAGGGGACAGGGAATCAGCCCCAGCATTTT. Translation: CASNREGTGNQPQHF.